This T cell receptor beta chain was sequenced for a study of OX40 agonist ivuxolimab in advanced cancers. In the study overall: Treatment received earlier with anti-PD-1, anti-PD-L1 or anti-CTLA-4 agents was allowed, and approximately 44% had some. Points from the study as a whole: The investigators did not determine what antigen specificity the expanded peripheral T cells had. Among patients with partial responses at 0.1-3.0 mg/kg, clonal expansion was among the lowest.

To note about this clone: The antigen is unknown.

The data were produced by immunoSEQ multiplex PCR, yet TCRdb's version contains in-frame clones alone and is incomplete. The sample has roughly 80,000 clones; around nine tenths are singletons. Cycle 7 day 1, cycle 4 day 1, and baseline were the timepoints at which blood was sampled. V gave up 0 bases and J gave up 9 bases; unmatched junction bases: 8. The CDR3 contains 15 residues. Germline V gene sequence: CDR1 SGDLS, CDR2 YYNGEE. This rearrangement joins TRBV9 to TRBJ2-5, with 10 bases fitting TRBD2. The receptor was derived from an adult with an advanced solid tumor such as melanoma, head and neck, liver or kidney cancer. Source: CD4+ or CD8+ T cells sorted from blood, taken in a trial of the OX40 agonist ivuxolimab. CDR3 sequence: CASSVVASGSAPQYF. CDR3 nucleotide sequence: TGTGCCAGCAGCGTAGTGGCTAGCGGGAGTGCCCCCCAGTACTTC. The whole variable domain, remainder taken from reference TRBV9 and TRBJ2-5, is DSGVTQTPKHLITATGQRVTLRCSPRSGDLSVYWYQQSLDQGLQFLIQYYNGEERAKGNILERFSAQQFPDLHSELNLSSLELGDSALYFCASSVVASGSAPQYFGPGTRLLVL.